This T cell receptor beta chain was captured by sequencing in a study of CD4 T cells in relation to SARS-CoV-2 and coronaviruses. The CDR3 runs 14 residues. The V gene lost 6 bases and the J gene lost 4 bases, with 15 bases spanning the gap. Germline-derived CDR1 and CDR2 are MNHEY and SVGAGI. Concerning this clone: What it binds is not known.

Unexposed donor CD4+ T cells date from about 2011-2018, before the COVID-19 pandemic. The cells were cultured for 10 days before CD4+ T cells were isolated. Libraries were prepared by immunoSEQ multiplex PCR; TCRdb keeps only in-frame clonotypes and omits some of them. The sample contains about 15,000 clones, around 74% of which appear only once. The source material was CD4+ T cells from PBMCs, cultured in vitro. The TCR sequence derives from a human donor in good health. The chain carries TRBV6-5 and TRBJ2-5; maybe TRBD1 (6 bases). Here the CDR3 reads CASSARQDGETQYF. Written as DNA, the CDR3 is TGTGCCAGCAGCGCAAGACAGGACGGAGAGACCCAGTACTTC.